This T cell receptor (beta chain) was sequenced in a study of T cell responses to AZD1222 COVID-19 vaccine. TCRdb's copy holds only in-frame clones and misses some; the assay was immunoSEQ multiplex PCR. The table lists approximately 88,000 clones, 78% of them singletons. V was pared by 4 bases and J by 7 bases, with 12 bases of the junction left unmatched. Germline V gives CDR1 SEHNR, CDR2 FQNEAQ (reference sequence). This CDR3 has 15 residues. The chain carries TRBV7-9 and TRBJ2-7, with 8 bases identical to TRBD2. This material consisted of peripheral blood, taken on day 0 of AZD1222 vaccination. This TCR came from an adult in good health. The CDR3 here is CASSSPSGSHEEQYF. The CDR3 nucleotides are TGTGCCAGCAGCTCTCCGAGCGGGAGCCATGAAGAGCAGTACTTC.